Below, 12 T cell receptor beta chains from the same sample are listed, as sequenced in a study of identical twins. In TCRdb, the 5' RACE reads were re-called with MiXCR into one record per CDR3 protein. The sample includes hundreds of thousands of distinct CDR3 sequences, 10% to 15% of them seen just once. This sample also appeared in a second study, on yellow fever vaccine responses in identical twins.

The sequencing sample was made of CD8+ T cells sorted from blood. These receptors were obtained from a woman under 30 in good health.

This clonotype was picked up a small number of times. The chain carries TRBV20-1 and TRBJ2-5; 8 bases align to TRBD1. The CDR3 covers 16 residues. Germline values: CDR1 DFQATT, CDR2 SNEGSKA (reference sequence). V was clipped by 4 bases and J by 4 bases; unmatched bases: 14. Here the CDR3 reads CSAIAGQGARGETQYF. The CDR3 DNA follows: TGCAGTGCTATAGCCGGCCAGGGGGCTCGTGGAGAGACCCAGTACTTC.

The rearrangement uses TRBV9 and TRBJ1-1; a possible D gene is TRBD1 (6 bases). Trimming took off 4 bases at V and 0 bases at J, with 19 bases between the two ends. The CDR3 spans 17 residues. Germline lookup yields CDR1 SGDLS and CDR2 YYNGEE. This CDR3 is CASSLYLQGPLNTEAFF. The CDR3 bases are TGTGCCAGCAGCCTATATCTCCAGGGGCCTTTGAACACTGAAGCTTTCTTT.

Written as DNA, the CDR3 is TGCAGTGCTAGTTGGGGGGGCAGGGTCTATAATTCACCCCTCCACTTT. Translating it yields CSASWGGRVYNSPLHF. The rearrangement uses TRBV20-1 and TRBJ1-6, with D maybe TRBD1 (6 bases). This CDR3 is 16 amino acids long. Germline V gives CDR1 DFQATT, CDR2 SNEGSKA (reference sequence). The V end lost 3 bases, the J end lost 3 bases, and 15 bases lay between the germline ends.

A remark on this clonotype: This may be a read error: a much more frequent sequence differs by one nucleotide. The chain couples TRBV5-4 to TRBJ2-1, with unresolved D. Germline CDR1 and CDR2: SGHNT and YYREEE (reference sequence). The V end lost 3 bases, the J end lost 7 bases, and 5 bases lay between the germline ends. The CDR3 consists of 11 residues. The CDR3 loop reads CASSSTNEQFF. CDR3 DNA: TGTGCCAGCAGCTCGACAAATGAGCAGTTCTTC.

In its sample, this clonotype was seen a few times. The V and J genes are TRBV4-1 and TRBJ2-2; perhaps TRBD2 as D (5 bases). The V and J ends lost 4 bases and 7 bases respectively, with 16 bases between them. CDR1 is MGHRA and CDR2 is YSYEKL in the germline V gene. This CDR3 has 15 amino acids. CDR3 loop: CASSLGITSGGELFF. The CDR3 bases are TGCGCCAGCAGCCTCGGGATCACTAGTGGCGGGGAGCTGTTTTTT.

This chain uses TRBV5-6 with TRBJ1-1; TRBD1 is a possible D gene (6 bases). The V end lost 4 bases, the J end lost 3 bases, and 16 bases lay between the germline ends. From germline, CDR1 is SGHDT and CDR2 YYEEEE. This CDR3 has 15 amino acids. CDR3 in amino acids: CASSPWGGLDTEAFF. The CDR3 DNA follows: TGTGCCAGCAGCCCGTGGGGGGGGCTGGACACTGAAGCTTTCTTT.

The V and J genes are TRBV11-1 and TRBJ2-7; D gene uncertain. Germline V lookup: CDR1 SGHAT, CDR2 FQDESV (reference sequence). Trimming removed 3 bases from V and 6 bases from J, with 9 bases in between. CDR3 size: 12 residues. This CDR3 reads CASSFESFEQYF. The CDR3 DNA reads TGTGCCAGCAGCTTCGAAAGTTTCGAGCAGTACTTC.

This clonotype was observed many times. This chain uses TRBV9 with TRBJ2-2; D remains ambiguous. The CDR3 is 12 residues long. Trimming stripped 3 bases from V and 1 base from J, with 1 base between. CDR1 SGDLS and CDR2 YYNGEE come from the germline V gene. CDR3 residues: CASSENTGELFF. The CDR3 DNA follows: TGTGCCAGCAGCGAGAACACCGGGGAGCTGTTTTTT.

The gene calls are TRBV14 and TRBJ2-2; no definite D call. The CDR3 runs to 14 residues. Between the trimmed V and J ends, which lost 8 bases and 0 bases, there was a span of 10 bases. CDR1 is SGHDN and CDR2 is FVKESK in the germline V gene. The CDR3 spells CASRGPSNTGELFF. The CDR3 DNA reads as TGTGCCAGCCGCGGCCCTTCGAACACCGGGGAGCTGTTTTTT.

V and J are TRBV7-7 and TRBJ2-1; D is undetermined. V was shortened by 2 bases and J by 5 bases, with 7 bases between the two germline ends. Germline lookup yields CDR1 SSHAT and CDR2 FNYEAQ (reference sequence). The CDR3 is 13 residues long. The CDR3 DNA follows: TGTGCCAGCAGCTTATGGGGTAACAATGAGCAGTTCTTC. It encodes CASSLWGNNEQFF. Filled out from reference TRBV7-7 and TRBJ2-1, the complete variable domain reads GAGVSQSPRYKVTKRGQDVTLRCDPISSHATLYWYQQALGQGPEFLTYFNYEAQPDKSGLPSDRFSAERPEGSISTLTIQRTEQRDSAMYRCASSLWGNNEQFFGPGTRLTVL.

This clonotype appeared many times. V and J are TRBV15 and TRBJ2-5; no firm D call. The germline CDR1 and CDR2 sequences are LNHNV and YYDKDF (reference sequence). This CDR3 is built from 13 residues. The V end was cut by 0 bases, the J end by 3 bases, with 5 bases between. The CDR3: CATSRDSEETQYF. The CDR3 DNA sequence: TGTGCCACCAGCAGAGATTCGGAAGAGACCCAGTACTTC.

This clonotype has just a few counts. The chain couples TRBV10-3 to TRBJ2-7, with 10 bases identical to TRBD2. V lost 8 bases, J lost 4 bases, and 8 bases stayed unmatched. Looked up from germline, CDR1 is ENHRY and CDR2 is SYGVKD. This CDR3 comprises 14 residues. DNA of the CDR3: TGTGCCATCGGTTCTAGCGGGAGCGGGTACGAGCAGTACTTC. It is translated as CAIGSSGSGYEQYF.